This TCR beta chain emerged from a study of sequential checkpoint blockade in melanoma. Turning to the study itself: After both sequences, patients received maintenance nivolumab. Matched biopsies came pretreatment and at week 13 for 20 to 25 patients.

In this sample, this clone turned up a few times. Treatment in this sample: randomized to nivolumab then ipilimumab (arm A) or the reverse (arm B). The protocol was immunoSEQ multiplex PCR, while the TCRdb copy is restricted to in-frame clones and leaves out a portion. The sample yields some 4,000 clones, 20% to 25% seen once. This receptor was taken from a human donor with melanoma. The material sequenced was tumor tissue (inferred from file names), taken from a patient given nivolumab and ipilimumab in sequence.

The CDR3 DNA is TGTGCCAGCAGCGCGCTGTTGCGAGAGACCCAGTACTTC. It is translated as CASSALLRETQYF. The rearrangement uses TRBV28 and TRBJ2-5; unclear D gene. The germline V gene has CDR1 MDHEN and CDR2 SYDVKM. This CDR3 is 13 amino acids long. V lost 6 bases and J 4 bases, leaving 12 bases between the germline ends.